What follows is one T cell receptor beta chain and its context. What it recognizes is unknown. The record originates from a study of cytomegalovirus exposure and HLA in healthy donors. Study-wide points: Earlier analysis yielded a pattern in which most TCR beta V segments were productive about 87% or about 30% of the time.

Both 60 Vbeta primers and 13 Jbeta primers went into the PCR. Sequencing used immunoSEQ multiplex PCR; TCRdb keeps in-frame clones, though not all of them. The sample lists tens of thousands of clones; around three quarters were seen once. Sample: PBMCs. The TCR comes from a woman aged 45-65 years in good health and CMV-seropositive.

This CDR3 reads CATGQGNQPQHF. CDR3 DNA sequence: TGTGCCACGGGACAGGGCAATCAGCCCCAGCATTTT. The chain couples TRBV7-9 to TRBJ1-5; 8 bases map to TRBD1. The CDR3 is made up of 12 amino acids. The trim removed 10 bases at V and 2 bases at J, leaving 1 base unmatched. Germline assignment: CDR1 SEHNR and CDR2 FQNEAQ (reference sequence).